This paragraph reports one T cell receptor (beta chain). The antigen remains undetermined. The lymph nodes were axillary draining lymph nodes from breast cancer patients. Germline values: CDR1 LNHNV, CDR2 YYDKDF (reference sequence). Trimming took 4 bases from V and 7 from J; bases not matched to a gene: 8. The length of the CDR3 is 15 residues. TCRdb re-called the multiplex PCR reads with MiXCR, one entry per CDR3 protein. The sample lists around 250,000 distinct CDR3 sequences, nearly 35% occurring once. The data originate from a study of breast tumors, draining lymph nodes, adjacent tissues. Study outcomes and limitations: Data only fit, rather than demonstrated, lymph node origin of most tumor T cells. Tumor TCR diversity was below lymph nodes but above nontumor tissue.

Input material: axillary lymph node tissue. The sequence was obtained from a female donor with breast cancer. Some clones in this sample may be carry-over from other donors' samples. The chain employs TRBV15 and TRBJ1-5, with 9 bases fitting TRBD1. The CDR3 region is CATSIRLGQGQPQHF. The CDR3 DNA is TGTGCCACCAGCATCCGTCTGGGACAGGGACAGCCCCAGCATTTT. The full variable domain, its missing parts supplied by reference TRBV15 and TRBJ1-5, is DAMVIQNPRYQVTQFGKPVTLSCSQTLNHNVMYWYQQKSSQAPKLLFHYYDKDFNNEADTPDNFQSRRPNTSFCFLDIRSPGLGDTAMYLCATSIRLGQGQPQHFGDGTRLSIL.